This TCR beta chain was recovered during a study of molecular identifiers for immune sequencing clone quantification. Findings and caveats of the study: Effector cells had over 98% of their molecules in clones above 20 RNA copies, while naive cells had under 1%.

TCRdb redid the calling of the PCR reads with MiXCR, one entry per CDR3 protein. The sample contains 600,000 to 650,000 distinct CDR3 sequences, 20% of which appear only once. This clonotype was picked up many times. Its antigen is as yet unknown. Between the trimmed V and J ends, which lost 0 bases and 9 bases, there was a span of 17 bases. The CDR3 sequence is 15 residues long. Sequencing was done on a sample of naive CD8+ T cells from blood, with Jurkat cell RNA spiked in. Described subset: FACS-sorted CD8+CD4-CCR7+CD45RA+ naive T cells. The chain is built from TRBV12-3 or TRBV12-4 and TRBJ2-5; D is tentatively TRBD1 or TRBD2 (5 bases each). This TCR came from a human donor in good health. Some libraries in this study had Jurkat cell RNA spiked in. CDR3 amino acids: CASSLALTPGAAQYF. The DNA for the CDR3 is TGTGCCAGCAGTTTAGCTTTGACCCCCGGGGCGGCCCAGTACTTC.